A single sample gave rise to the 26 T cell receptor beta chains below, sequenced in a study of cytomegalovirus exposure and HLA in healthy donors. The PCR contained 60 Vbeta and 13 Jbeta primers. This table comes from immunoSEQ multiplex PCR, and its TCRdb copy is limited to in-frame clones, with some not included. The sample consists of over 100,000 clones, approximately 87% of them appearing once. Sequenced sample: PBMCs. These receptor sequences come from a man aged 35 to 55 in good health and CMV-seronegative.

The table lists this clone with a count of one. The V call is TRBV19, the J call TRBJ2-7, with D possibly being TRBD1 (6 bases). Germline V CDR1 and CDR2: LNHDA, SQIVND (reference sequence). V was pared by 8 bases and J by 4 bases, with 15 bases between. The CDR3 covers 13 residues. The CDR3 sequence: CASAQGKGYEQYF. CDR3 DNA sequence: TGTGCCAGTGCACAGGGTAAGGGGTACGAGCAGTACTTC.

The chain is built from TRBV27 and TRBJ2-1; TRBD2 aligns across 7 bases. The germline V gene encodes CDR1 MNHEY and CDR2 SMNVEV (reference sequence). The CDR3 spans 15 residues. After removal of 4 bases from V and 7 bases from J, the junction contained 10 bases not matched to a gene. The DNA of the CDR3 is TGTGCCAGCAGTTCCCGGTGGCTGGGGGGGAATGAGCAGTTCTTC. This translates into CASSSRWLGGNEQFF.

CDR3 sequence (DNA): TGTGCCAGCAGCCCGGGAGGTGACTTATTCGATGAGCAGTTCTTC. Residues: CASSPGGDLFDEQFF. The chain employs TRBV9 and TRBJ2-1, with TRBD2 matching over 7 bases. The CDR3 covers 15 residues. With V trimmed by 4 bases and J by 8 bases, 12 bases remained unmatched. Germline CDR1 and CDR2: SGDLS and YYNGEE.

This clone appeared a few times. The rearrangement joins TRBV11-2 to TRBJ2-1; 9 bases align to TRBD2. The CDR3 spans 15 residues. The junction had 8 bases not matched to a gene; V was cut back by 5 bases and J by 6 bases. Germline V CDR1 and CDR2: SGHAT, FQNNGV. In nucleotides, the CDR3 is TGTGCCAGCAGCCCTTCCGGGACTAGCTTCAATGAGCAGTTCTTC. This gives the protein CASSPSGTSFNEQFF.

Concerning this clone itself: This same CDR3 is encoded by further DNA sequences in the sample. This chain connects TRBV5-1 to TRBJ2-1, with D unresolved. Trimming stripped 0 bases from V and 4 bases from J, with 5 bases between. CDR1 and CDR2 from the germline V gene are SGHRS and YFSETQ. CDR3 length: 13 amino acids. The CDR3 sequence is CASSLVSYNEQFF. CDR3 nucleotide sequence: TGCGCCAGCAGCTTGGTTTCTTACAATGAGCAGTTCTTC.

The sample holds a few counts of this clone. This chain connects TRBV21-1 to TRBJ2-1; the tabulated D call, TRBD1, remains unverified against the DNA. TRBV21-1 counts as a pseudogene. The CDR3 totals 13 residues. CDR3 amino acids: CARTGKSYNEQFF. CDR3 sequence (DNA): TGTGCCAGAACAGGGAAATCCTACAATGAGCAGTTCTTC.

There are a few counts of this clone. The chain couples TRBV5-6 to TRBJ2-1; 8 bases are shared with TRBD2. This CDR3 contains 15 residues. V lost 6 bases to trimming and J lost 6 bases; unmatched junction nucleotides: 11. CDR1 is SGHDT and CDR2 is YYEEEE in the germline V gene. The CDR3, as DNA: TGTGCCAGCACAAACCCCAGACTAGCGTTCAATGAGCAGTTCTTC. Translating it yields CASTNPRLAFNEQFF.

V and J are TRBV9 and TRBJ1-3; TRBD1 might be the D (6 bases). Germline V gene sequence: CDR1 SGDLS, CDR2 YYNGEE. This CDR3 contains 15 residues. V gave up 5 bases and J gave up 0 bases, with 12 bases separating them. The chain's CDR3 is CASSFTGTSGNTIYF. CDR3 DNA sequence: TGTGCCAGCAGTTTCACAGGGACCTCTGGAAACACCATATATTTT.

This sequence joins TRBV18 and TRBJ1-2, with unresolved D. CDR1 is KGHSH and CDR2 is LQKENI in the germline V gene. Trimming removed 0 bases at V and 4 bases at J, with 9 bases between. The CDR3 spans 14 residues. In DNA, the CDR3 is TGTGCCAGCTCACCACCAATCCTGGCCTATGGCTACACCTTC. As protein: CASSPPILAYGYTF.

The chain combines TRBV6-6 with TRBJ1-2, with 7 positions matching TRBD1. Germline CDR1 and CDR2: MNHNY and SVGAGI (reference sequence). V lost 0 bases and J lost 4; bases outside the gene matches: 5. The CDR3 covers 15 residues. The CDR3 spells CASSYSPGQFYGYTF. For the CDR3, the DNA is TGTGCCAGCAGTTACTCTCCGGGACAGTTCTATGGCTACACCTTC.

The chain links TRBV5-1 to TRBJ1-3; D is possibly TRBD1 (5 bases). In germline, CDR1 is SGHRS, CDR2 YFSETQ. V was trimmed by 2 bases and J by 3 bases, leaving 12 bases between them. This CDR3 region has 15 residues. The chain's CDR3 is CASSFGDRDGNTIYF. In nucleotides, the CDR3 is TGCGCCAGCAGCTTTGGCGACAGAGATGGAAACACCATATATTTT.

The chain links TRBV6-6 to TRBJ2-7; 7 positions match TRBD2. CDR3 length: 13 residues. The V gene end was trimmed by 3 bases and the J gene end by 6 bases; junction bases not matched to a gene: 5. Germline CDR1 and CDR2: MNHNY and SVGAGI (reference sequence). CDR3 in DNA: TGTGCCAGCAGTTATGGAAGGGAGGGCGAGCAGTACTTC. Translation gives CASSYGREGEQYF.

The rearrangement uses TRBV5-1 and TRBJ2-1; tentative D call: TRBD2 (5 bases). Germline V CDR1 and CDR2: SGHRS, YFSETQ. The V and J ends lost 2 bases and 4 bases respectively, with 13 bases between them. This CDR3 comprises 15 residues. The CDR3 is CASSFSSGGYNEQFF. In nucleotides, the CDR3 is TGCGCCAGCAGCTTTTCCAGCGGAGGTTACAATGAGCAGTTCTTC.

The rearrangement joins TRBV7-2 to TRBJ1-6, with TRBD1 as a possible D gene (6 bases). This CDR3 is 16 amino acids long. V lost 4 bases and J 1 base, leaving 11 bases between the germline ends. CDR1 is SGHTA and CDR2 is FQGNSA in the germline V gene. CDR3 sequence reads: CASSSQQGSYNSPLHF. The CDR3 bases are TGTGCCAGCAGCTCCCAGCAGGGGTCCTATAATTCACCCCTCCACTTT.

This clone was seen just once. CDR3 bases: TGCACAAACGGGAGTGAAAAACTGTTTTTT. It codes for CTNGSEKLFF. The chain joins TRBV5-1 to TRBJ1-4; D is ambiguous. Germline loops: CDR1 SGHRS, CDR2 YFSETQ. The CDR3 is 10 amino acids. Together with reference TRBV5-1 and TRBJ1-4, the CDR3 gives the full variable domain: KAGVTQTPRYLIKTRGQQVTLSCSPISGHRSVSWYQQTPGQGLQFLFEYFSETQRNKGNFPGRFSGRQFSNSRSEMNVSTLELGDSALYLCTNGSEKLFFGSGTQLSVL.

The chain uses TRBV27 and TRBJ2-7, with 9 bases fitting TRBD1. With 5 bases clipped from V and 2 bases from J, the junction kept 7 bases outside the gene matches. The germline V gene encodes CDR1 MNHEY and CDR2 SMNVEV (reference sequence). The length of the CDR3 is 15 residues. CDR3 sequence reads: CASSTRDRVTYEQYF. For the CDR3, the DNA is TGTGCCAGCAGTACCCGGGACAGGGTGACCTACGAGCAGTACTTC.

The chain uses TRBV19 and TRBJ2-4; D is possibly TRBD2 (6 bases). Germline V gene data show CDR1 as LNHDA and CDR2 as SQIVND (reference sequence). The CDR3 totals 14 residues. V was trimmed by 2 bases and J by 8 bases, leaving 13 bases between them. In DNA form, the CDR3 reads TGTGCCAGTAGTATATTAGGGTGGGGGGACATTCAGTACTTC. Its translation: CASSILGWGDIQYF.

The rearrangement joins TRBV5-4 to TRBJ1-6; D gene ambiguous. CDR3 length equals 13 residues. The germline V gene has CDR1 SGHNT and CDR2 YYREEE (reference sequence). V lost 0 bases and J 8 bases, leaving 6 bases between the germline ends. The CDR3 spells CASSLEQDSPLHF. CDR3 DNA: TGTGCCAGCAGCTTGGAGCAGGATTCACCCCTCCACTTT.

V usage is TRBV5-1 and J usage is TRBJ2-2; 12 positions match TRBD1. Germline assignment: CDR1 SGHRS and CDR2 YFSETQ. The CDR3 has 18 amino acids. V lost 1 base and J lost 4; bases outside the gene matches: 8. The CDR3, as DNA: TGCGCCAGCAGCTTGTCTTCGGGACAGGGGGCCGTCACCGGGGAGCTGTTTTTT. This translates into CASSLSSGQGAVTGELFF.

This clone occurred many times. This chain links TRBV6-5 with TRBJ1-1; D is unresolved. The CDR3 consists of 15 residues. In germline, CDR1 is MNHEY, CDR2 SVGAGI. V was pared by 6 bases and J by 0 bases, with 14 bases between. The CDR3 DNA reads TGTGCCAGCAGGTACGGCCTCCCGTTGAACACTGAAGCTTTCTTT. Residues: CASRYGLPLNTEAFF.

This chain uses TRBV7-2 with TRBJ1-2; D is uncertain. Trimming took 4 bases from V and 6 from J, leaving 12 bases between them. CDR1 SGHTA and CDR2 FQGNSA come from the germline V gene. CDR3 length: 13 residues. The CDR3 DNA follows: TGTGCCAGCAGCTCCCACGGGTACGATGGCTACACCTTC. This codes for CASSSHGYDGYTF.

The genes are TRBV5-4 and TRBJ2-2, with D tentatively TRBD2 (6 bases). Germline-derived CDR1 and CDR2 are SGHNT and YYREEE (reference sequence). This CDR3 spans 15 amino acids. The ends were cut back, 4 bases at V and 10 bases at J, with 20 bases in the middle. Written as DNA, the CDR3 is TGTGCCAGCAGCCCCTCGGGACTGCCGGATGAGGAGCTGTTTTTT. This codes for CASSPSGLPDEELFF. The entire variable domain, with the rest obtained from reference TRBV5-4 and TRBJ2-2, is as follows: ETGVTQSPTHLIKTRGQQVTLRCSSQSGHNTVSWYQQALGQGPQFIFQYYREEENGRGNFPPRFSGLQFPNYSSELNVNALELDDSALYLCASSPSGLPDEELFFGEGSRLTVL.

The CDR3, as DNA: TGTGCCAGCGTCCGGGACAGGGACACAGATACGCAGTATTTT. Translating gives CASVRDRDTDTQYF. This chain joins TRBV6-1 and TRBJ2-3, with 9 positions matching TRBD1. The CDR3 covers 14 residues. Germline V lookup: CDR1 MNHNS, CDR2 SASEGT. With 8 bases clipped from V and 2 bases from J, the junction kept 5 bases outside the gene matches.

J is TRBJ2-3 and V is TRBV7-9, with 11 bases lining up with TRBD2. Germline loops: CDR1 SEHNR, CDR2 FQNEAQ (reference sequence). Losses at the gene ends were 3 bases for V and 2 bases for J; bases not matched to a gene: 1. The CDR3 runs to 15 residues. CDR3 DNA sequence: TGTGCCAGCAGCTTGACTAGCGGGACCACAGATACGCAGTATTTT. It translates to CASSLTSGTTDTQYF.

The rearrangement uses TRBV6-1 and TRBJ2-7; D might be TRBD1 (5 bases). The CDR3 has 14 residues. Per germline, CDR1 MNHNS and CDR2 SASEGT. V shed 3 bases and J shed 2 bases, with 11 bases lying between them. CDR3 sequence: CASSDTQAAYEQYF. CDR3 nucleotides: TGTGCCAGCAGTGACACACAGGCCGCCTACGAGCAGTACTTC.

J is TRBJ2-1 and V is TRBV5-1, with D uncertain. This CDR3 is built from 16 residues. CDR1 SGHRS and CDR2 YFSETQ come from the germline V gene. Trimming shortened V by 5 bases and J by 0 bases, and 15 bases separated the two germline ends. The CDR3 nucleotides are TGCGCCAGCAGGGAGAGTGGCTCACGCTCCTACAATGAGCAGTTCTTC. It codes for CASRESGSRSYNEQFF.